Listed here are 28 T cell receptor beta chains from one sample, sequenced in a study of blood T cell repertoires in COVID-19 (dated by TCRdb to 2019 to 2021). Library construction relied on the immunoSEQ multiplex PCR assay. Entries here come from immuneACCESS through TCRdb and include only in-frame sequences with V and J called. Some clones fail to appear in such tables; in the studies checked, an unresolved V gene covers under half of the shortfall, and the cause of the remainder is unknown. This sample gives around 170,000 clones in total; roughly four fifths of them show up just once. The leading ten clones occupy around 14% of the sample. Sequenced material: peripheral blood. The origin of the receptors is a man aged 25-40 years with active or convalescent COVID-19.

This chain uses TRBV7-9 with TRBJ2-7, with 7 bases fitting TRBD1. Per germline, CDR1 SEHNR and CDR2 FQNEAQ (reference sequence). CDR3 size: 14 residues. After removal of 5 bases from V and 7 bases from J, the junction contained 11 bases not matched to a gene. CDR3 sequence: CASSPGTAPWEQYF. The CDR3 DNA is TGTGCCAGCAGCCCAGGGACAGCCCCCTGGGAGCAGTACTTC.

The chain uses TRBV28 and TRBJ1-1, with 8 bases lining up with TRBD1. With 7 bases clipped from V and 0 bases from J, the junction kept 4 bases outside the gene matches. In germline, CDR1 is MDHEN, CDR2 SYDVKM. The CDR3 length is 14 residues. CDR3: CASTRTGMNTEAFF. CDR3 sequence (DNA): TGTGCCAGCACCCGGACAGGGATGAACACTGAAGCTTTCTTT.

This chain links TRBV7-9 with TRBJ1-3, with 11 bases identical to TRBD1. Germline assignment: CDR1 SEHNR and CDR2 FQNEAQ (reference sequence). This CDR3 region has 15 residues. For the CDR3, the DNA is TGTGCTACCAGAGGACAGGGGGCCTGGGGAAACACCATATATTTT. Its translation is CATRGQGAWGNTIYF.

The genes are TRBV5-1 and TRBJ2-7; no clear D gene. V was clipped by 5 bases and J by 3 bases, with 21 bases between them. The CDR3 covers 16 residues. In germline, CDR1 is SGHRS, CDR2 YFSETQ. The CDR3 spells CASRATKASKHYEQYV. The DNA for the CDR3 is TGCGCCAGCAGAGCGACGAAGGCTTCGAAGCACTACGAGCAGTACGTC.

This chain joins TRBV6-6 and TRBJ2-1; TRBD2 aligns across 11 bases. V lost 5 bases to trimming and J lost 0 bases; unmatched junction nucleotides: 9. CDR1 is MNHNY and CDR2 is SVGAGI in the germline V gene (reference sequence). The CDR3 runs to 18 residues. This CDR3 is CASSPRTSGSNSYNEQFF. The CDR3 DNA follows: TGTGCCAGCAGTCCACGGACTAGCGGGTCCAACTCCTACAATGAGCAGTTCTTC.

This clone was counted only a few times. The chain couples TRBV5-5 to TRBJ1-5; 8 nucleotides line up with TRBD1. CDR1 is SGHKS, CDR2 YYEKEE, per germline (reference sequence). V lost 3 bases and J lost 7; bases outside the gene matches: 9. The CDR3 is made up of 15 amino acids. The DNA for the CDR3 is TGTGCCAGCAGCTGGGGTCAGGGGGCGGGACAGCCCCAGCATTTT. Translated: CASSWGQGAGQPQHF.

The chain recombines TRBV19 with TRBJ1-1, with D maybe TRBD1 (5 bases). Germline V gene data show CDR1 as LNHDA and CDR2 as SQIVND (reference sequence). The CDR3 consists of 14 residues. With 1 base removed from V and 4 bases from J, the gap between germline ends came to 10 bases. CDR3 region: CASSIVDGGTEAFF. DNA for the CDR3: TGTGCCAGTAGTATAGTTGACGGGGGCACTGAAGCTTTCTTT.

The V and J genes are TRBV30 and TRBJ2-6; no reliable D call. V lost 0 bases to trimming and J lost 2 bases, with 8 bases between them. This CDR3 is 15 amino acids long. Per germline, CDR1 GTSNPN and CDR2 SVGIG (reference sequence). The CDR3 DNA is TGTGCCTGGAGTGTACGAGGCGCTGGGGCCAACGTCCTGACTTTC. Translating gives CAWSVRGAGANVLTF.

This chain uses TRBV18 with TRBJ2-7, with TRBD2 matching 8 bases. This CDR3 comprises 16 residues. Trimming removed 3 bases from V and 1 base from J; junction bases left unmatched: 8. Germline V gene sequence: CDR1 KGHSH, CDR2 LQKENI. The CDR3 protein is CASSPWDSGISYEQYF. CDR3 DNA sequence: TGTGCCAGCTCACCCTGGGATAGCGGGATTTCCTACGAGCAGTACTTC. The full variable domain, its missing parts supplied by reference TRBV18 and TRBJ2-7, is NAGVMQNPRHLVRRRGQEARLRCSPMKGHSHVYWYRQLPEEGLKFMVYLQKENIIDESGMPKERFSAEFPKEGPSILRIQQVVRGDSAAYFCASSPWDSGISYEQYFGPGTRLTVT.

The chain uses TRBV19 and TRBJ2-7; a weak D match, TRBD1 (5 bases). CDR1 is LNHDA and CDR2 is SQIVND in the germline V gene (reference sequence). V lost 4 bases to trimming and J lost 1 base, with 8 bases between them. This CDR3 is built from 13 residues. The DNA for the CDR3 is TGTGCCAGTAGTAACCAGGGTTCCTACGAGCAGTACTTC. Translated, it gives CASSNQGSYEQYF. The full variable domain, with the rest looked up from reference TRBV19 and TRBJ2-7, is DGGITQSPKYLFRKEGQNVTLSCEQNLNHDAMYWYRQDPGQGLRLIYYSQIVNDFQKGDIAEGYSVSREKKESFPLTVTSAQKNPTAFYLCASSNQGSYEQYFGPGTRLTVT.

This chain links TRBV7-9 with TRBJ1-2, with 10 positions matching TRBD1. The V gene end was trimmed by 5 bases and the J gene end by 6 bases; junction bases not matched to a gene: 9. This CDR3 region has 15 residues. CDR1 and CDR2 (germline): SEHNR, FQNEAQ (reference sequence). The CDR3 here is CASSPPTGGYDGYTF. CDR3 nucleotide sequence: TGTGCCAGCAGCCCCCCGACAGGGGGCTACGATGGCTACACCTTC.

The V gene is TRBV27, the J gene TRBJ1-4, with 8 bases that match TRBD1. The germline V gene has CDR1 MNHEY and CDR2 SMNVEV (reference sequence). With 5 bases clipped from V and 7 bases from J, the junction kept 12 bases outside the gene matches. This CDR3 contains 16 residues. The CDR3 region is CASSLPTGGGSEKLFF. The CDR3 DNA reads TGTGCCAGCAGTCTACCAACAGGGGGAGGATCTGAAAAACTGTTTTTT.

This chain uses TRBV11-3 with TRBJ2-6, with D uncertain. The CDR3 has 15 amino acids. Germline CDR1 SGHNT, CDR2 YENEEA. V was pared by 5 bases and J by 0 bases, with 8 bases between. The CDR3 DNA reads as TGTGCCAGCAGCCCCTGGAGCTCTGGGGCCAACGTCCTGACTTTC. This sequence encodes CASSPWSSGANVLTF. The full variable domain, completed using reference TRBV11-3 and TRBJ2-6, is EAGVVQSPRYKIIEKKQPVAFWCNPISGHNTLYWYLQNLGQGPELLIRYENEEAVDDSQLPKDRFSAERLKGVDSTLKIQPAELGDSAVYLCASSPWSSGANVLTFGAGSRLTVL.

J is TRBJ1-3 and V is TRBV28; D is perhaps TRBD1 (5 bases). The V gene lost 3 bases and the J gene lost 3 bases, with 9 bases spanning the gap. CDR3 length: 14 residues. Germline CDR1 reads MDHEN; CDR2 reads SYDVKM. In nucleotides, the CDR3 is TGTGCCAGCAGTTTCACCGGGGGTGGAAACACCATATATTTT. Translated, it gives CASSFTGGGNTIYF.

The chain is built from TRBV9 and TRBJ2-2; the D gene is possibly TRBD2 (6 bases). Germline values: CDR1 SGDLS, CDR2 YYNGEE. The CDR3 runs 16 residues. V dropped 3 bases and J dropped 4 bases, with 16 bases sitting between them. The CDR3 is CASSGDPGAFTGELFF. DNA of the CDR3: TGTGCCAGCAGCGGTGACCCGGGAGCCTTCACCGGGGAGCTGTTTTTT.

The chain has TRBV29-1 and TRBJ2-1, with 8 bases aligning to TRBD1. Trimming cost V 5 bases and J 6 bases; bases outside gene matches: 9. From germline, CDR1 is SQVTM and CDR2 ANQGSEA. This CDR3 is 14 amino acids long. CDR3 residues: CSVRAGQGGNEQFF. Here the CDR3 DNA reads TGCAGCGTTCGTGCTGGACAGGGAGGCAATGAGCAGTTCTTC.

This chain uses TRBV5-4 with TRBJ2-1; 10 bases are shared with TRBD2. Germline trimming cut 4 bases from V and 6 bases from J; bases unmatched to any gene: 13. Germline V gives CDR1 SGHNT, CDR2 YYREEE (reference sequence). The CDR3 totals 17 residues. The CDR3 DNA sequence: TGTGCCAGCAGCCCCTCCTTGACTAGCGGGCGAATCAATGAGCAGTTCTTC. It specifies CASSPSLTSGRINEQFF.

The rearrangement links TRBV5-1 to TRBJ1-1, with TRBD1 matching over 10 bases. Germline V gene sequence: CDR1 SGHRS, CDR2 YFSETQ. CDR3 length: 16 amino acids. V gave up 0 bases and J gave up 7 bases; unmatched junction bases: 9. CDR3: CASSLAGTGVISEAFF. CDR3 nucleotides: TGCGCCAGCAGCTTGGCCGGGACAGGGGTTATAAGTGAAGCTTTCTTT.

The rearrangement links TRBV2 to TRBJ2-2; possibly TRBD1 for D (5 bases). Trimming took 3 bases from V and 4 from J, leaving 15 bases between them. Germline V gene lookup returns CDR1 SNHLY and CDR2 FYNNEI. The CDR3 is 16 amino acids. The CDR3 sequence: CASSDPEGESTGELFF. The CDR3 region has the DNA TGTGCCAGCAGTGACCCCGAAGGGGAATCCACCGGGGAGCTGTTTTTT.

This chain links TRBV10-1 with TRBJ2-2; 12 nucleotides agree with TRBD2. The germline CDR1 and CDR2 sequences are WNHNN and SYGVQD (reference sequence). With V trimmed by 2 bases and J by 5 bases, 6 bases remained unmatched. The CDR3 is 17 residues long. The CDR3 nucleotides are TGCGCCAGCAGTGAGAATCTAGCGGGGGGGCGGACCGGGGAGCTGTTTTTT. Its translation: CASSENLAGGRTGELFF.

The V gene is TRBV19, the J gene TRBJ2-1; D is perhaps TRBD2 (6 bases). CDR3 length: 16 residues. V lost 10 bases and J lost 0, with 19 bases in between. Germline CDR1 is LNHDA and CDR2 is SQIVND (reference sequence). CDR3 sequence (DNA): TGTGCCACCAAGTCGGGCGGGCGGGGCTCCTACAATGAGCAGTTCTTC. Translated, it gives CATKSGGRGSYNEQFF.

The chain recombines TRBV12-5 with TRBJ2-1, with 8 nucleotides matching TRBD2. The J segment lost 3 bases and the V segment lost 2 bases, leaving 3 bases of the junction unmatched. This CDR3 is 15 amino acids long. Germline CDR1 and CDR2: LGHNT and FRNRAP. The CDR3 DNA is TGTGCTAGTGGTTTGCCACGGGGGGGCTACAATGAGCAGTTCTTC. It yields the protein CASGLPRGGYNEQFF.

The J gene is TRBJ2-3, the V gene TRBV7-3, with 10 bases that match TRBD2. Germline loops: CDR1 SGHTA, CDR2 FQGTGA. The CDR3 has 15 amino acids. V trimming: 8 bases; J trimming: 0 bases; junction bases outside the gene matches: 5. CDR3 DNA sequence: TGTGCCAGCCACCCTAGCGGGGGTAGCACAGATACGCAGTATTTT. This gives the protein CASHPSGGSTDTQYF. The complete variable domain, with remaining parts taken from reference TRBV7-3 and TRBJ2-3, reads GAGVSQTPSNKVTEKGKYVELRCDPISGHTALYWYRQSLGQGPEFLIYFQGTGAADDSGLPNDRFFAVRPEGSVSTLKIQRTERGDSAVYLCASHPSGGSTDTQYFGPGTRLTVL.

V usage is TRBV10-2 and J usage is TRBJ2-1; the D gene is possibly TRBD1 (6 bases). This CDR3 comprises 15 residues. V lost 2 bases and J lost 0, with 8 bases in between. Germline V gives CDR1 WSHSY, CDR2 SAAADI. The CDR3 loop is CASSETGISYNEQFF. The CDR3 DNA follows: TGCGCCAGCAGTGAGACAGGGATCTCCTACAATGAGCAGTTCTTC.

The J gene is TRBJ2-2, the V gene TRBV6-2 or TRBV6-3; weak D call: TRBD1 (6 bases). V lost 5 bases to trimming and J lost 3 bases, with 7 bases between them. This CDR3 has 13 residues. CDR1 and CDR2 from the germline V gene are MNHEY and SVGEGT. The CDR3 nucleotides are TGTGCCAGCAGTCCAGGGGACACCGGGGAGCTGTTTTTT. It specifies CASSPGDTGELFF.

The CDR3 reads CASSYSSRWGSTEAFF. The CDR3, as DNA: TGTGCCAGCAGTTACTCTTCCCGGTGGGGCAGCACTGAAGCTTTCTTT. The chain links TRBV6-5 to TRBJ1-1, with D tentatively TRBD1 (5 bases). CDR3 length equals 16 residues. CDR1 is MNHEY, CDR2 SVGAGI, per germline. Trimming removed 0 bases from V and 4 bases from J, with 15 bases in between.

The chain has TRBV9 and TRBJ2-3; 9 bases align to TRBD1. V shed 0 bases and J 0 bases; nucleotides not matched to a gene: 8. Germline V gene data show CDR1 as SGDLS and CDR2 as YYNGEE. The CDR3 loop spans 18 amino acids. CDR3 in amino acids: CASSVGVGGQGSTDTQYF. CDR3 coding DNA: TGTGCCAGCAGCGTAGGAGTTGGGGGACAGGGAAGCACAGATACGCAGTATTTT.

The gene calls are TRBV9 and TRBJ1-2, with 8 bases fitting TRBD1. Per germline, CDR1 SGDLS and CDR2 YYNGEE. V shed 0 bases, J shed 3 bases, and the junction held 4 bases outside the gene matches. This CDR3 is 15 amino acids long. CDR3 coding DNA: TGTGCCAGCAGCGTAGATCAGGGGGCCTACTATGGCTACACCTTC. The encoded protein is CASSVDQGAYYGYTF.